Below are 30 T cell receptor beta chains sequenced from a single sample in a study of blood T cell repertoires in COVID-19. Here immunoSEQ multiplex PCR was the method, and the copy in TCRdb shows in-frame clones only, minus some. The table lists some 270,000 clones, approximately 85% of them singletons. Sequencing was done on a sample of PBMCs or T cells enriched from blood (not recorded which). These receptors were taken from a woman between 45 and 65 years old with acute COVID-19.

The CDR3 DNA reads as TGTGCCAGCAGCGCGAAAACAGGGACATCCCGGCATGAGCAGTTCTTC. Its protein is CASSAKTGTSRHEQFF. The chain joins TRBV7-2 to TRBJ2-1; possibly TRBD1 for D (6 bases). The CDR3 has 16 amino acids. Trimming pared 5 bases from V and 8 bases from J, leaving 22 bases between. Germline V CDR1 and CDR2: SGHTA, FQGNSA. The entire variable domain, with the rest obtained from reference TRBV7-2 and TRBJ2-1, is as follows: GAGVSQSPSNKVTEKGKDVELRCDPISGHTALYWYRQSLGQGLEFLIYFQGNSAPDKSGLPSDRFSAERTGGSVSTLTIQRTQQEDSAVYLCASSAKTGTSRHEQFFGPGTRLTVL.

This chain joins TRBV7-2 and TRBJ1-2; 9 bases fit TRBD1. CDR1 SGHTA and CDR2 FQGNSA come from the germline V gene. This CDR3 is 14 amino acids long. The trim removed 4 bases at V and 4 bases at J, leaving 4 bases unmatched. The CDR3 DNA is TGTGCCAGCAGCTATCCGGACAGGGGCTATGGCTACACCTTC. The encoded protein is CASSYPDRGYGYTF.

V usage is TRBV5-1 and J usage is TRBJ2-7; the D gene is possibly TRBD2 (6 bases). Per germline, CDR1 SGHRS and CDR2 YFSETQ. This CDR3 is built from 16 residues. V lost 3 bases to trimming and J lost 2 bases, with 18 bases between them. The CDR3 sequence is CASSSPYRTTTYEQYF. CDR3 in DNA: TGCGCCAGCAGCTCACCGTACAGGACTACTACCTACGAGCAGTACTTC.

This rearrangement joins TRBV3-1 (or the pseudogene TRBV3-2) to TRBJ1-1; unclear D gene. The V end was cut by 2 bases, the J end by 1 base, with 8 bases between. Germline lookup yields CDR1 LGHDT and CDR2 YNNKEL (reference sequence). CDR3 length: 14 residues. This CDR3 is CASSQFSGNTEAFF. CDR3 DNA sequence: TGTGCCAGCAGCCAATTTTCCGGGAACACTGAAGCTTTCTTT.

In its sample, this clone was seen once. The chain combines TRBV12-3 or TRBV12-4 with TRBJ1-1; D unresolved. Between the trimmed V and J ends, which lost 3 bases and 4 bases, there was a span of 9 bases. The CDR3 consists of 13 residues. CDR3: CASSLERGTEAFF. The CDR3 DNA reads as TGTGCCAGCAGTTTGGAACGGGGCACTGAAGCTTTCTTT.

This chain links TRBV5-6 with TRBJ1-2; D gene ambiguous. The V end lost 2 bases, the J end lost 8 bases, and 13 bases lay between the germline ends. Germline CDR1 and CDR2: SGHDT and YYEEEE. The CDR3 consists of 13 residues. The CDR3 DNA follows: TGTGCCAGCAGCTTAATAGATCCGGTGGGCTACACCTTC. Translation: CASSLIDPVGYTF.

Turning to this clone: Other DNA sequences in this sample translate to the same CDR3. The V call is TRBV9, the J call TRBJ1-3; TRBD1 is a possible D gene (5 bases). V lost 3 bases and J lost 1, with 14 bases in between. Germline V gene lookup returns CDR1 SGDLS and CDR2 YYNGEE. This CDR3 comprises 16 residues. The CDR3 reads CASSGPGGLSGNTIYF. CDR3 coding DNA: TGTGCCAGCAGCGGCCCGGGGGGGTTATCTGGAAACACCATATATTTT.

The chain has TRBV10-3 and TRBJ1-2, with D possibly being TRBD1 (6 bases). Germline V CDR1 and CDR2: ENHRY, SYGVKD. V lost 2 bases and J 3 bases, leaving 10 bases between the germline ends. This CDR3 spans 14 amino acids. The CDR3 region is CAISEGQNYYGYTF. The CDR3 nucleotides are TGTGCCATCAGTGAGGGACAGAATTACTATGGCTACACCTTC.

This clone showed up just once. The chain uses TRBV18 and TRBJ1-2; a possible D gene is TRBD1 (5 bases). CDR1 and CDR2 (germline): KGHSH, LQKENI. The CDR3 runs to 17 residues. The germline V and J ends were trimmed by 2 bases and 0 bases, with 16 bases remaining between them. The CDR3 nucleotides are TGTGCCAGCTCACCAATACAGGAGGGAGCCACTAACTATGGCTACACCTTC. This encodes CASSPIQEGATNYGYTF.

As concerns this clone: Other DNA sequences in this sample translate to the same CDR3. V and J are TRBV12-3 or TRBV12-4 and TRBJ1-2, with D tentatively TRBD1 (5 bases). V lost 4 bases to trimming and J lost 4 bases, with 10 bases between them. The CDR3 consists of 13 residues. The CDR3 region has the DNA TGTGCCAGCAGTTCGGGGGAAAGCTATGGCTACACCTTC. Translation gives CASSSGESYGYTF.

J is TRBJ1-2 and V is TRBV27; D gene ambiguous. The germline CDR1 and CDR2 sequences are MNHEY and SMNVEV (reference sequence). The V end was cut by 0 bases, the J end by 3 bases, with 17 bases between. The CDR3 spans 17 residues. CDR3 loop: CASSLSHSFGVYYGYTF. The CDR3 nucleotides are TGTGCCAGCAGTTTATCACACAGCTTCGGGGTTTACTATGGCTACACCTTC.

The chain carries TRBV19 and TRBJ1-4; TRBD1 matches at 7 bases. The junction had 6 bases not matched to a gene; V was cut back by 7 bases and J by 7 bases. Germline loops: CDR1 LNHDA, CDR2 SQIVND (reference sequence). CDR3 length: 13 residues. Here the CDR3 reads CASMNRGGEKLFF. The CDR3 region has the DNA TGTGCCAGTATGAACAGGGGAGGTGAAAAACTGTTTTTT.

The V and J genes are TRBV5-6 and TRBJ2-5; D remains unclear. V was cut by 0 bases and J by 5 bases, with 11 bases left in between. The CDR3 sequence is 14 residues long. Germline CDR1 reads SGHDT; CDR2 reads YYEEEE. This CDR3 is CASSLAGPRETQYF. DNA of the CDR3: TGTGCCAGCAGCTTGGCCGGTCCGAGGGAGACCCAGTACTTC.

This clone showed up just a few times. The chain carries TRBV19 and TRBJ2-7, with 8 bases lining up with TRBD2. The CDR3 is made up of 14 amino acids. J lost 2 bases, V lost 2 bases, and 2 bases had no gene match. Germline V lookup: CDR1 LNHDA, CDR2 SQIVND (reference sequence). This chain's CDR3 is CASSIPGLAYEQYF. CDR3 DNA sequence: TGTGCCAGTAGTATACCGGGACTAGCCTACGAGCAGTACTTC.

The chain uses TRBV6-5 and TRBJ1-2; a weak D match, TRBD1 (5 bases). CDR1 is MNHEY and CDR2 is SVGAGI in the germline V gene. The CDR3 loop spans 14 amino acids. V lost 4 bases to trimming and J lost 4 bases, with 13 bases between them. Here the CDR3 reads CASSSDSIGYGYTF. DNA of the CDR3: TGTGCCAGCAGTTCCGACAGTATAGGCTATGGCTACACCTTC.

The chain combines TRBV7-8 with TRBJ1-2; 8 bases are shared with TRBD1. The ends lost 5 bases at V and 6 bases at J; junction bases unmatched: 8. The CDR3 covers 14 residues. CDR1 is SGHVS, CDR2 FQNEAQ, per germline. CDR3 in DNA: TGTGCCAGCAGCCCCACCGACAGGGGAAATGGCTACACCTTC. Protein: CASSPTDRGNGYTF.

This chain links TRBV11-2 with TRBJ1-1, with no clear D. This CDR3 spans 13 amino acids. Trimming pared 4 bases from V and 2 bases from J, leaving 8 bases between. Germline CDR1 and CDR2: SGHAT and FQNNGV. CDR3 loop: CASSYSGNTEAFF. The CDR3 DNA sequence: TGTGCCAGCAGCTACTCGGGAAACACTGAAGCTTTCTTT.

This clone was detected only a few times. V gene TRBV4-3 combines with J gene TRBJ1-1; 8 nucleotides match TRBD1. Per germline, CDR1 LGHNA and CDR2 YSLEER. The CDR3 covers 14 residues. The ends lost 1 base at V and 6 bases at J; junction bases unmatched: 4. Here the CDR3 DNA reads TGCGCCAGCAGCCAAGTCAGGGGGCAGGCTGAAGCTTTCTTT. Amino acids: CASSQVRGQAEAFF.

V is TRBV19 and J is TRBJ2-1, with 9 nucleotides matching TRBD2. Germline CDR1 reads LNHDA; CDR2 reads SQIVND (reference sequence). The ends lost 2 bases at V and 6 bases at J; junction bases unmatched: 5. This CDR3 has 15 residues. In DNA, the CDR3 is TGTGCCAGTAGTATAAGTAGCGGGGGTTCCAATGAGCAGTTCTTC. Amino acid sequence: CASSISSGGSNEQFF.

J is TRBJ1-6 and V is TRBV7-2, with D maybe TRBD1 (5 bases). The V end lost 0 bases, the J end lost 8 bases, and 11 bases lay between the germline ends. This CDR3 is 15 amino acids long. Germline CDR1 is SGHTA and CDR2 is FQGNSA. For the CDR3, the DNA is TGTGCCAGCAGCTTAGCGTTACAGGAGTATTCACCCCTCCACTTT. Translated: CASSLALQEYSPLHF. The entire variable domain, with the rest obtained from reference TRBV7-2 and TRBJ1-6, is as follows: GAGVSQSPSNKVTEKGKDVELRCDPISGHTALYWYRQSLGQGLEFLIYFQGNSAPDKSGLPSDRFSAERTGGSVSTLTIQRTQQEDSAVYLCASSLALQEYSPLHFGNGTRLTVT.

V and J are TRBV11-2 and TRBJ1-1; D possibly corresponds to TRBD1 (5 bases). Germline V gives CDR1 SGHAT, CDR2 FQNNGV. Trimming removed 4 bases from V and 11 bases from J, with 17 bases in between. The CDR3 has 13 amino acids. This CDR3 reads CASSSSTDWRAFF. In DNA form, the CDR3 reads TGTGCCAGCAGCTCGTCGACAGACTGGCGGGCTTTCTTT.

The chain is built from TRBV28 and TRBJ1-3; D not resolved. Germline-derived CDR1 and CDR2 are MDHEN and SYDVKM. The CDR3 covers 14 residues. V was trimmed by 5 bases and J by 2 bases, leaving 10 bases between them. The CDR3 DNA follows: TGTGCCAGCAGTCCGTCAGGAACTGGAAACACCATATATTTT. Protein sequence: CASSPSGTGNTIYF.

This clone was recorded many times. The chain combines TRBV5-4 with TRBJ2-7; 7 bases line up with TRBD2. Trimming at V came to 5 bases and at J to 1 base, leaving 9 bases not matched to a gene. This CDR3 is built from 15 residues. Germline-derived CDR1 and CDR2 are SGHNT and YYREEE (reference sequence). CDR3 sequence (DNA): TGTGCCAGCAGTTTATCAGGGAGGGTATCCTACGAGCAGTACTTC. Its translation: CASSLSGRVSYEQYF.

The table lists this clone with a few counts. The chain carries TRBV5-1 and TRBJ1-4; 7 bases are a match to TRBD1. Germline V gene lookup returns CDR1 SGHRS and CDR2 YFSETQ. Unmatched junction bases numbered 7, after V lost 0 bases and J lost 5 bases. The CDR3 length is 16 residues. The DNA of the CDR3 is TGCGCCAGCAGCTTGGGATGGGGGACAGAGAATGAAAAACTGTTTTTT. This codes for CASSLGWGTENEKLFF.

This chain links TRBV6-1 with TRBJ1-5, with D perhaps matching TRBD1 (6 bases). Germline values: CDR1 MNHNS, CDR2 SASEGT. Trimming cost V 2 bases and J 3 bases, with 14 bases left between them. The CDR3 spans 16 residues. CDR3 in amino acids: CASSERPTGPNQPQHF. The DNA for the CDR3 is TGTGCCAGCAGTGAACGACCAACAGGGCCCAATCAGCCCCAGCATTTT.

V is TRBV6-5 and J is TRBJ1-1; D remains ambiguous. The CDR3 is 12 residues long. The V gene lost 6 bases and the J gene lost 5 bases, with 10 bases spanning the gap. The germline gives CDR1 MNHEY, CDR2 SVGAGI. The CDR3 is CASRWGGTEAFF. The CDR3 DNA sequence: TGTGCCAGCAGGTGGGGAGGGACTGAAGCTTTCTTT.

V usage is TRBV3-1 (or the pseudogene TRBV3-2) and J usage is TRBJ2-2, with D unresolved. V was shortened by 2 bases and J by 1 base, with 8 bases between the two germline ends. Germline CDR1 reads LGHDT; CDR2 reads YNNKEL (reference sequence). This CDR3 has 15 residues. The CDR3 nucleotides are TGTGCCAGCAGCCAATTCGCCGGGAACACCGGGGAGCTGTTTTTT. This encodes CASSQFAGNTGELFF.

The rearrangement links TRBV7-9 to TRBJ2-3; 8 bases are a match to TRBD1. The CDR3 runs to 16 residues. Looked up from germline, CDR1 is SEHNR and CDR2 is FQNEAQ (reference sequence). Germline trimming cut 5 bases from V and 4 bases from J; bases unmatched to any gene: 11. This chain's CDR3 is CASSTRTGTVADTQYF. CDR3 coding DNA: TGTGCCAGCAGCACGCGGACAGGGACGGTCGCAGATACGCAGTATTTT. Complete variable domain (other parts from reference TRBV7-9 and TRBJ2-3): DTGVSQNPRHKITKRGQNVTFRCDPISEHNRLYWYRQTLGQGPEFLTYFQNEAQLEKSRLLSDRFSAERPKGSFSTLEIQRTEQGDSAMYLCASSTRTGTVADTQYFGPGTRLTVL.

This clone has more than one count but fewer than ten. This chain joins TRBV6-2 or TRBV6-3 and TRBJ1-4, with D perhaps matching TRBD1 (5 bases). This CDR3 region has 17 residues. Per the germline V gene, CDR1 is MNHEY and CDR2 is SVGEGT. Trimming removed 4 bases from V and 0 bases from J, with 15 bases in between. The CDR3: CASSSWTRRATNEKLFF. The DNA for the CDR3 is TGTGCCAGCAGTTCTTGGACACGCCGTGCAACTAATGAAAAACTGTTTTTT.

The chain joins TRBV30 to TRBJ1-1; the D gene is possibly TRBD1 (5 bases). V was cut by 1 base and J by 5 bases, with 20 bases left in between. This CDR3 has 16 residues. Germline V lookup: CDR1 GTSNPN, CDR2 SVGIG (reference sequence). The CDR3 protein is CAWSAWKGMVTTEAFF. The CDR3 coding sequence is TGTGCCTGGAGTGCTTGGAAGGGGATGGTAACGACTGAAGCTTTCTTT.